Listed below are T cell receptor beta chains from one sample, sequenced in a study of blood T cell repertoires in COVID-19. The repertoire was sequenced with immunoSEQ multiplex PCR; TCRdb's copy has only in-frame clones and lacks some. This sample carries about 350,000 clones, roughly 86% of them seen once, and the ten largest clones take over 1%. The sequencing input was PBMCs or T cells enriched from blood (not recorded which). These receptor sequences come from a woman aged 30 to 39 who had been exposed to COVID-19. Both conserved end residues are part of each CDR3.

>TRBV5-1|TRBJ2-5
CASSSGDYQETQYF
>TRBV6-4|TRBJ2-2
CASSEDAGGTGELFF
>TRBV7-2|TRBJ2-5
CASSLVAGPQETQYF
>TRBV14|TRBJ1-2
CASSQASNYGYTF
>TRBV7-9|TRBJ2-4
CASSLASGKNIQYF
>TRBV15|TRBJ1-5
CATSREVGGNQPQHF
>TRBV30|TRBJ1-1
CAWARQTNTEAFF
>TRBV7-2|TRBJ1-1
CASSLTGGRIEAFF
>TRBV11-3|TRBJ1-2
CASSRPQGIGYTF
>TRBV2|TRBJ2-5
CASSEALQYF
>TRBV18|TRBJ1-2
CASSLQDRGANYGYTF
>TRBV4-1|TRBJ2-2
CASSQDLGRATGELFF
>TRBV11-2|TRBJ2-5
CASRDNRGAETQYF
>TRBV18|TRBJ2-5
CASSPSLALEETQYF
>TRBV25-1|TRBJ2-3
CASRRGQGRADTQYF
>TRBV18|TRBJ2-1
CASSPPRLGQGSYNEQFF
>TRBV7-6|TRBJ1-1
CASSSRQDTEAFF
>TRBV7-8|TRBJ1-4
CASSRPGQGLWKLFF
>TRBV7-9|TRBJ2-7
CASSAAGRGPYEQYF
>TRBV12-5|TRBJ1-1
CASGPPGTEAFF
>TRBV7-3|TRBJ2-5
CASSLGTWNETQYF
>TRBV7-6|TRBJ2-3
CASSFSRGRPGDTQYF
>TRBV5-1|TRBJ1-1
CASKNAGGTEAFF
>TRBV27|TRBJ1-1
CASRRRNTEAFF
>TRBV24-1|TRBJ1-5
CATSRQDSNQPQHF
>TRBV21-1|TRBJ2-5
CASSKALASGTQYF
>TRBV28|TRBJ1-2
CASSSVGWRGYTF
>TRBV7-3|TRBJ2-3
CASSGGRNTDTQYF
>TRBV27|TRBJ1-2
CASSYNRGNGYTF
>TRBV27|TRBJ2-1
CASSFKVAGSRRFF
>TRBV9|TRBJ2-7
CASSVSGTENSEQYF
>TRBV10-2|TRBJ2-7
CASSEGTGTSGRHETSYEQYF
>TRBV29-1|TRBJ1-2
CSVDRDSGYTF
>TRBV15|TRBJ2-5
CATSRGTGGNQETQYF
>TRBV2|TRBJ2-3
CASRLAVSTDTQYF
>TRBV28|TRBJ1-5
CASSLGPDRAQPQHF
>TRBV5-1|TRBJ2-2
CASSPGQGLDTGELFF
>TRBV3-1/TRBV3-2|TRBJ1-2
CASSQDPRVLNYGYTF
>TRBV5-1|TRBJ2-1
CASSLLAGAYNEQFF
>TRBV30|TRBJ2-1
CAHGSSGNNEQFF
>TRBV18|TRBJ2-7
CASSWDRYDHEQYF
>TRBV28|TRBJ1-6
CASSLISGGQSPLHF
>TRBV14|TRBJ2-1
CASSQDRRPPRFF
>TRBV29-1|TRBJ1-2
CSVLQTGTSNYGYTF
>TRBV11-3|TRBJ1-1
CASSPGTGMNTEAFF
>TRBV9|TRBJ2-7
CASSPTGTGFSYEQYF
>TRBV24-1|TRBJ2-1
CATSDLGLAGSSYNEQFF
>TRBV6-5|TRBJ1-4
CASSNPGTGNEKLFF
>TRBV6-4|TRBJ2-1
CASSLGLAFEQFF
>TRBV10-3|TRBJ2-7
CAIRMSSGRDFTQYF
>TRBV28|TRBJ2-5
CASSLPPGQGSSETQYF
>TRBV10-3|TRBJ2-3
CAISESRAGEDTQYF
>TRBV2|TRBJ2-2
CASSVRTGNTGELFF
>TRBV28|TRBJ2-1
CASSSTSGRAYNEQFF
>TRBV18|TRBJ2-7
CASSPRRVTYEQYF
>TRBV5-1|TRBJ2-7
CASSLAVDSATYEQYF
>TRBV27|TRBJ2-3
CASSSPRGGGDTQYF
>TRBV11-2|TRBJ1-5
CASSLGPGGNQPQHF
>TRBV3-1/TRBV3-2|TRBJ1-5
CASSAYSNQPQHF